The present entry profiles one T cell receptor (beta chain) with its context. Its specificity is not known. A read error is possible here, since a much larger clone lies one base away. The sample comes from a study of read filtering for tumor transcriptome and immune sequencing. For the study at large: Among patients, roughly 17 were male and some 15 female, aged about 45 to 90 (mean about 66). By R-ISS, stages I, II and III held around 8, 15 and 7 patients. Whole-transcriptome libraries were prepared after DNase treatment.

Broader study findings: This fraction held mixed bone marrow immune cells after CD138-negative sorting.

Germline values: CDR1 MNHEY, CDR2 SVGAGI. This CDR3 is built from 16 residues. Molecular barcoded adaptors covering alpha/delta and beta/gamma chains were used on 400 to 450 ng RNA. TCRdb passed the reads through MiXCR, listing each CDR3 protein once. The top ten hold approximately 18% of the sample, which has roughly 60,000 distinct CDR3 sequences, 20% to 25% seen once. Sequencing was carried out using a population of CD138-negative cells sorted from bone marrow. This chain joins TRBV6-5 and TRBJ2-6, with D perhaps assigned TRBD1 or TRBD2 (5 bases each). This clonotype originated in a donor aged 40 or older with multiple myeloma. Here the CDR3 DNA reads TGTGCCAGCAGTTACTCGCGGGCGCCTGGGGCCTACGTCCTGACTTTC. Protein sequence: CASSYSRAPGAYVLTF.